This T cell receptor (beta chain) was profiled in a study of blood T cell repertoires in COVID-19. In the study overall: The study drew acute and convalescent COVID-19 samples from the United States, Italy and Spain. PBMCs, B-cell-depleted T cells, or T cells provided the cDNA or gDNA that made up the material.

The assay was immunoSEQ multiplex PCR, and TCRdb's table has in-frame clones only and misses some. The table records roughly 66,000 clones, more than 90% of them present only once. The CDR3 loop spans 14 amino acids. V was trimmed by 1 base and J by 7 bases, leaving 12 bases between them. Germline assignment: CDR1 SGHRS and CDR2 YFSETQ. This TCR was recovered from a human donor with active COVID-19. The donor label of this sample is uncertain. This chain links TRBV5-1 with TRBJ2-1; maybe TRBD2 (6 bases). The sample was peripheral blood. CDR3 DNA sequence: TGCGCCAGCAGCTTGACGGGAGTATTTAATGAGCAGTTCTTC. Protein product: CASSLTGVFNEQFF. Full variable domain (missing parts from reference TRBV5-1 and TRBJ2-1): KAGVTQTPRYLIKTRGQQVTLSCSPISGHRSVSWYQQTPGQGLQFLFEYFSETQRNKGNFPGRFSGRQFSNSRSEMNVSTLELGDSALYLCASSLTGVFNEQFFGPGTRLTVL.